This T cell receptor beta chain was recorded in a study of shared clonotypes between healthy human individuals. Study-level information: For every donor, three CD4 naive, three CD4 memory, two CD8 naive and one CD8 memory plates were used.

Method: immunoSEQ multiplex PCR; TCRdb's copy keeps in-frame clones and lacks some. This sample has more than 2 million clones; just over 90% occur once, and the top ten carry about 1.7%. Study results and caveats: Some naive CD4 clonotypes, roughly 4.5%, turned up in common across several donors. Naive subsets generally exceeded memory subsets in estimated richness.

As defined, naive CD8 cells were CD45RO-negative and positively selected for CCR7, with terminally differentiated effector memory CD45RA+ cells excluded. Within Nashville, Tennessee resided all donors, each a Caucasian adult. Of note for this clone: The target antigen is unknown.

In germline, CDR1 is MNHEY, CDR2 SMNVEV (reference sequence). The CDR3 extends over 13 amino acids. V lost 8 bases and J lost 7, with 17 bases in between. The V and J genes are TRBV27 and TRBJ2-5, with a tentative D call TRBD2 (6 bases). Specimen: naive CD8+ T cells from PBMCs. The clonotype was recovered from a man aged 18 to 35 in good health. Some clones in this sample may be carry-over from other donors' samples. In nucleotides, the CDR3 is TGTGCCAGCCACGGGCGGGACTCGGGGACCCAGTACTTC. Translated: CASHGRDSGTQYF.